This entry lists 12 T cell receptor beta chains sequenced from one sample in a study of OX40 agonist ivuxolimab in advanced cancers. The data were produced by immunoSEQ multiplex PCR, yet TCRdb's version contains in-frame clones alone and is incomplete. The sample lists tens of thousands of clones, 85% to 95% occurring once. The sequenced sample was CD4+ or CD8+ T cells sorted from blood, obtained in a trial of the OX40 agonist ivuxolimab. Receptor source: an adult with an advanced solid tumor such as melanoma, head and neck, liver or kidney cancer.

V and J are TRBV4-1 and TRBJ2-6, with 10 bases lining up with TRBD1. The CDR3 spans 16 residues. The junction had 1 base not matched to a gene; V was cut back by 1 base and J by 4 bases. Germline CDR1 reads MGHRA; CDR2 reads YSYEKL. DNA for the CDR3: TGCGCCAGCAGCCAAGGACAGGGGGCCGGGGCCAACGTCCTGACTTTC. Protein: CASSQGQGAGANVLTF.

This chain uses TRBV2 with TRBJ2-5, with D perhaps TRBD2 (6 bases). Trimming stripped 8 bases from V and 13 bases from J, with 14 bases between. The CDR3 contains 10 residues. Germline V lookup: CDR1 SNHLY, CDR2 FYNNEI. CDR3 nucleotide sequence: TGTGCCAGCGCCATGGGGACTCTGTACTTC. It is translated as CASAMGTLYF.

The V gene is TRBV28, the J gene TRBJ1-3; the match to TRBD1 covers 10 bases. The CDR3 runs to 16 residues. Germline CDR1 is MDHEN and CDR2 is SYDVKM. The junction had 5 bases not matched to a gene; V was cut back by 6 bases and J by 0 bases. The CDR3 DNA is TGTGCCAGCAGATTGACAGGGGGCTACTCTGGAAACACCATATATTTT. Its translation is CASRLTGGYSGNTIYF.

This rearrangement joins TRBV12-5 to TRBJ2-1, with TRBD1 as a possible D gene (6 bases). Trimming cost V 1 base and J 3 bases, with 16 bases left between them. Germline CDR1 and CDR2: LGHNT and FRNRAP. The CDR3 length is 17 residues. Written as DNA, the CDR3 is TGTGCTAGTGGTTTGGAGACGGGACAAGTTTTCTACAATGAGCAGTTCTTC. Its protein is CASGLETGQVFYNEQFF.

The chain employs TRBV19 and TRBJ1-1; 7 nucleotides match TRBD1. The germline CDR1 and CDR2 sequences are LNHDA and SQIVND (reference sequence). This CDR3 has 17 residues. The J segment lost 0 bases and the V segment lost 5 bases, leaving 12 bases of the junction unmatched. For the CDR3, the DNA is TGTGCCAGTAGTCCAGGACAGGTCTTAGCTATGAACACTGAAGCTTTCTTT. Protein: CASSPGQVLAMNTEAFF. Filled out from reference TRBV19 and TRBJ1-1, the complete variable domain reads DGGITQSPKYLFRKEGQNVTLSCEQNLNHDAMYWYRQDPGQGLRLIYYSQIVNDFQKGDIAEGYSVSREKKESFPLTVTSAQKNPTAFYLCASSPGQVLAMNTEAFFGQGTRLTVV.

J is TRBJ2-1 and V is TRBV7-9, with D perhaps being TRBD1 or TRBD2 (6 bases each). The CDR3 spans 15 residues. V was clipped by 5 bases and J by 5 bases, with 16 bases between them. Germline CDR1 and CDR2: SEHNR and FQNEAQ (reference sequence). The CDR3 DNA reads TGTGCCAGCAGCACCGGAGGGGGAAGGGACAATGAGCAGTTCTTC. Translating it yields CASSTGGGRDNEQFF.

The chain joins TRBV6-5 to TRBJ2-5; 7 bases fit TRBD2. V was clipped by 2 bases and J by 0 bases; unmatched bases: 3. Looked up from germline, CDR1 is MNHEY and CDR2 is SVGAGI. The CDR3 is 15 residues long. The CDR3 sequence is CASSYGLADQETQYF. CDR3 nucleotides: TGTGCCAGCAGTTACGGTCTAGCGGACCAAGAGACCCAGTACTTC.

The CDR3 nucleotides read TGCAGTGCTAGTCCGGGCTATGAGCAGTTCTTC. Protein sequence: CSASPGYEQFF. The rearrangement links TRBV20-1 to TRBJ2-1, with D unresolved. The V gene's germline CDR1 is DFQATT and CDR2 SNEGSKA (reference sequence). V was clipped by 3 bases and J by 8 bases, with 8 bases between them. The CDR3 has 11 amino acids.

V and J are TRBV5-4 and TRBJ2-3, with 11 bases identical to TRBD2. V lost 3 bases and J lost 3; bases outside the gene matches: 0. Germline V gives CDR1 SGHNT, CDR2 YYREEE (reference sequence). The CDR3 runs 14 residues. CDR3 in DNA: TGTGCCAGCAGCTCTAGCGGGGGGACAGATACGCAGTATTTT. Its protein is CASSSSGGTDTQYF.

The rearrangement joins TRBV6-1 to TRBJ2-7, with 9 bases matching TRBD2. The CDR3 runs 14 residues. Germline V gives CDR1 MNHNS, CDR2 SASEGT. With 3 bases clipped from V and 3 bases from J, the junction kept 3 bases outside the gene matches. The CDR3 DNA reads TGTGCCAGCAGTGAGCGGGAGGGCCGCTACGAGCAGTACTTC. The encoded protein is CASSEREGRYEQYF.

The chain is built from TRBV7-3 and TRBJ2-1, with TRBD2 matching 9 bases. The length of the CDR3 is 15 residues. J was trimmed by 6 bases and V by 1 base; bases with no gene match: 4. Per the germline V gene, CDR1 is SGHTA and CDR2 is FQGTGA. The CDR3: CASSLSGGATNEQFF. CDR3 bases: TGTGCCAGCAGCTTAAGCGGGGGGGCCACCAATGAGCAGTTCTTC.

This clone was found once. The chain has TRBV6-5 and TRBJ1-1; 7 nucleotides match TRBD1. CDR3 length equals 14 residues. With V trimmed by 5 bases and J by 0 bases, 3 bases remained unmatched. In germline, CDR1 is MNHEY, CDR2 SVGAGI. CDR3 residues: CASSTDRLNTEAFF. The CDR3 DNA reads as TGTGCCAGCAGTACGGACAGGTTGAACACTGAAGCTTTCTTT.